A single sample is the source of the 25 T cell receptor beta chains below, sequenced in a study of cytomegalovirus exposure and HLA in healthy donors. Clones were sequenced by immunoSEQ multiplex PCR, and TCRdb holds only the in-frame ones, with some missing. The profile shows roughly 220,000 clones, about 93% of them singletons. The source material was PBMCs. The source of these receptors is a woman in her late teens or twenties in good health and CMV-seronegative.

The chain has TRBV4-1 and TRBJ2-7; D unclear. V lost 1 base to trimming and J lost 6 bases, with 13 bases between them. The CDR3 has 14 amino acids. Per the germline V gene, CDR1 is MGHRA and CDR2 is YSYEKL. CDR3 coding DNA: TGCGCCAGCAGCCAAGTTGGTGACTCCGGCGAGCAGTACTTC. Its protein is CASSQVGDSGEQYF.

The V and J genes are TRBV19 and TRBJ2-6, with TRBD1 matching 8 bases. Germline CDR1 and CDR2: LNHDA and SQIVND (reference sequence). With 5 bases clipped from V and 1 base from J, the junction kept 10 bases outside the gene matches. The CDR3 is 18 amino acids. The CDR3 coding sequence is TGTGCCAGTAGTCTCTGGACAGGGTTAACATCTGGGGCCAACGTCCTGACTTTC. Translated, it gives CASSLWTGLTSGANVLTF.

This sequence joins TRBV2 and TRBJ1-1, with D hard to call. The CDR3 sequence is 13 residues long. V was pared by 7 bases and J by 1 base, with 10 bases between. Germline CDR1 SNHLY, CDR2 FYNNEI. The CDR3 is CASNRVPNTEAFF. CDR3 in DNA: TGTGCCAGCAACCGGGTCCCGAACACTGAAGCTTTCTTT.

As for this clone: Other DNA sequences of this sample code for an identical CDR3. The chain has TRBV27 and TRBJ1-1; 7 positions match TRBD1. Trimming took 2 bases from V and 0 from J; bases not matched to a gene: 0. The CDR3 runs to 14 residues. Germline V CDR1 and CDR2: MNHEY, SMNVEV (reference sequence). The CDR3 region is CASSLRGLNTEAFF. For the CDR3, the DNA is TGTGCCAGCAGTTTAAGGGGGCTGAACACTGAAGCTTTCTTT.

The chain uses TRBV7-2 and TRBJ1-4; D is uncertain. The CDR3 is made up of 14 amino acids. The V end was cut by 5 bases, the J end by 7 bases, with 14 bases between. Germline-derived CDR1 and CDR2 are SGHTA and FQGNSA. Written as DNA, the CDR3 is TGTGCCAGCAGCCGTGGGAGTTTGGGTGAAAAACTGTTTTTT. Encoded protein: CASSRGSLGEKLFF.

The chain employs TRBV4-2 and TRBJ2-7; possibly TRBD1 for D (7 bases). The CDR3 totals 15 residues. The V and J ends lost 2 bases and 5 bases respectively, with 16 bases between them. Germline V gene lookup returns CDR1 LGHNA and CDR2 YNFKEQ. The CDR3 region has the DNA TGTGCCAGCAGCCAACAGGGGGGACGGGATGACGAGCAGTACTTC. Residues: CASSQQGGRDDEQYF.

The chain carries TRBV2 and TRBJ1-2, with 7 positions matching TRBD1. This CDR3 spans 15 amino acids. The germline V gene encodes CDR1 SNHLY and CDR2 FYNNEI. V shed 5 bases, J shed 5 bases, and the junction held 11 bases outside the gene matches. The CDR3 DNA reads TGTGCCAGCAGTTTGCTGAAATCACAGGGGTATGGCTACACCTTC. This translates into CASSLLKSQGYGYTF.

This clone was picked up a small number of times. This sequence joins TRBV29-1 and TRBJ1-3; a weak D match, TRBD1 (6 bases). The CDR3 is 15 amino acids. CDR1 and CDR2 (germline): SQVTM, ANQGSEA. V dropped 6 bases and J dropped 4 bases, with 19 bases sitting between them. The CDR3: CSVGSGGSGGNTIYF. The DNA of the CDR3 is TGCAGCGTCGGATCTGGGGGCAGTGGAGGAAACACCATATATTTT.

This chain connects TRBV9 to TRBJ1-2; TRBD1 aligns across 8 bases. Trimming at V came to 2 bases and at J to 6 bases, leaving 9 bases not matched to a gene. The CDR3 sequence is 15 residues long. Germline V CDR1 and CDR2: SGDLS, YYNGEE. The CDR3 here is CASSVDRGGGDGYTF. Written as DNA, the CDR3 is TGTGCCAGCAGCGTCGACAGGGGAGGAGGGGATGGCTACACCTTC.

This chain connects TRBV14 to TRBJ2-1, with 7 bases that match TRBD1. Germline CDR1 and CDR2: SGHDN and FVKESK. The CDR3 sequence is 15 residues long. V was clipped by 5 bases and J by 7 bases; unmatched bases: 11. This CDR3 is CASSNRQGVSNEQFF. CDR3 sequence (DNA): TGTGCCAGCAGCAACCGACAGGGAGTATCAAATGAGCAGTTCTTC.

This clone was observed once. V usage is TRBV4-1 and J usage is TRBJ1-1; TRBD1 aligns across 10 bases. J gave up 2 bases and V 5 bases, and 5 bases lay outside the gene matches. From germline, CDR1 is MGHRA and CDR2 YSYEKL. The CDR3 covers 15 residues. The CDR3 region has the DNA TGCGCCAGCAGCTACGGGACAGGGGCTAACACTGAAGCTTTCTTT. It yields the protein CASSYGTGANTEAFF.

J is TRBJ1-2 and V is TRBV9; D perhaps matches TRBD1 (6 bases). CDR3 length: 16 amino acids. V was shortened by 4 bases and J by 3 bases, with 19 bases between the two germline ends. CDR1 and CDR2 (germline): SGDLS, YYNGEE. CDR3 sequence (DNA): TGTGCCAGCAGCAACCATAGGGGGAAGGTAGACTATGGCTACACCTTC. It codes for CASSNHRGKVDYGYTF.

The chain links TRBV5-1 to TRBJ1-2; D is perhaps TRBD1 (6 bases). Germline V CDR1 and CDR2: SGHRS, YFSETQ. The length of the CDR3 is 16 residues. V dropped 4 bases and J dropped 2 bases, with 18 bases sitting between them. CDR3 nucleotides: TGCGCCAGCAGCCCGGGGGGGCGGGGAGGCAACTATGGCTACACCTTC. This encodes CASSPGGRGGNYGYTF. Variable domain in full (rest from reference TRBV5-1 and TRBJ1-2): KAGVTQTPRYLIKTRGQQVTLSCSPISGHRSVSWYQQTPGQGLQFLFEYFSETQRNKGNFPGRFSGRQFSNSRSEMNVSTLELGDSALYLCASSPGGRGGNYGYTFGSGTRLTVV.

This clone was counted a single time. The chain recombines TRBV29-1 with TRBJ1-1; no reliable D call. Trimming shortened V by 5 bases and J by 1 base, and 17 bases separated the two germline ends. CDR1 and CDR2 from the germline V gene are SQVTM and ANQGSEA. CDR3 length equals 15 residues. CDR3 in DNA: TGCAGCGTTCCCTTTGTAGCAGTAGGGAACACTGAAGCTTTCTTT. This sequence encodes CSVPFVAVGNTEAFF.

The chain couples TRBV15 to TRBJ2-3, with a weak D call TRBD2 (5 bases). CDR1 and CDR2 from the germline V gene are LNHNV and YYDKDF (reference sequence). V was shortened by 7 bases and J by 4 bases, with 15 bases between the two germline ends. This CDR3 comprises 14 residues. This CDR3 is CATNARVSPDTQYF. As DNA, the CDR3 is TGTGCCACCAACGCGAGGGTGTCTCCAGATACGCAGTATTTT.

The V gene is TRBV27, the J gene TRBJ2-7, with unresolved D. Trimming removed 7 bases from V and 3 bases from J, with 13 bases in between. The CDR3 contains 13 residues. The V gene's germline CDR1 is MNHEY and CDR2 SMNVEV (reference sequence). Written as DNA, the CDR3 is TGTGCCAGCATGGCAGGAACCGGCTACGAGCAGTACTTC. Encoded protein: CASMAGTGYEQYF.

This chain joins TRBV7-2 and TRBJ1-2; D is perhaps TRBD1 (6 bases). The CDR3 loop spans 15 amino acids. The V gene lost 3 bases and the J gene lost 4 bases, with 15 bases spanning the gap. The germline CDR1 and CDR2 sequences are SGHTA and FQGNSA. CDR3 in DNA: TGTGCCAGCAGCTTGGACAGCCAAACGGGCTATGGCTACACCTTC. Translation: CASSLDSQTGYGYTF. Full variable domain (rest looked up from reference TRBV7-2 and TRBJ1-2): GAGVSQSPSNKVTEKGKDVELRCDPISGHTALYWYRQSLGQGLEFLIYFQGNSAPDKSGLPSDRFSAERTGGSVSTLTIQRTQQEDSAVYLCASSLDSQTGYGYTFGSGTRLTVV.

The gene calls are TRBV7-9 and TRBJ1-1; the D gene is possibly TRBD1 (5 bases). Per germline, CDR1 SEHNR and CDR2 FQNEAQ (reference sequence). This CDR3 region has 12 residues. Trimming removed 11 bases from V and 10 bases from J, with 20 bases in between. CDR3: CALTRAGSVAFF. The DNA of the CDR3 is TGTGCCCTTACCAGGGCAGGATCGGTAGCTTTCTTT.

The V call is TRBV5-1, the J call TRBJ2-6, with 7 bases fitting TRBD1. The CDR3 runs to 17 residues. Germline V gives CDR1 SGHRS, CDR2 YFSETQ. The V segment lost 2 bases and the J segment 0 bases; nucleotides outside the gene matches: 5. CDR3 sequence: CASSFRDSSSGANVLTF. Written as DNA, the CDR3 is TGCGCCAGCAGCTTCCGGGACAGCAGCTCTGGGGCCAACGTCCTGACTTTC.

The chain carries TRBV18 and TRBJ2-2; weak D call: TRBD1 (6 bases). V was trimmed by 0 bases and J by 1 base, leaving 9 bases between them. This CDR3 is built from 16 residues. CDR1 is KGHSH, CDR2 LQKENI, per germline. The CDR3 protein is CASSPPGTLNTGELFF. As DNA, the CDR3 is TGTGCCAGCTCACCACCAGGGACACTGAACACCGGGGAGCTGTTTTTT. Full variable domain (rest looked up from reference TRBV18 and TRBJ2-2): NAGVMQNPRHLVRRRGQEARLRCSPMKGHSHVYWYRQLPEEGLKFMVYLQKENIIDESGMPKERFSAEFPKEGPSILRIQQVVRGDSAAYFCASSPPGTLNTGELFFGEGSRLTVL.

Concerning this clone: The sample holds other DNA sequences that translate to the same CDR3. The chain links TRBV9 to TRBJ2-3; 8 nucleotides agree with TRBD2. Germline CDR1 reads SGDLS; CDR2 reads YYNGEE. The CDR3 runs 16 residues. J lost 3 bases, V lost 2 bases, and 8 bases had no gene match. The CDR3 coding sequence is TGTGCCAGCAGCGTTCTGGCGGGAGGAGGGACAGATACGCAGTATTTT. Encoded protein: CASSVLAGGGTDTQYF.

With respect to this clone: Other DNA sequences in this specimen translate into the identical CDR3. V gene TRBV6-1 combines with J gene TRBJ2-7, with 10 nucleotides matching TRBD1. The V gene's germline CDR1 is MNHNS and CDR2 SASEGT. The CDR3 contains 13 residues. The ends lost 5 bases at V and 4 bases at J; junction bases unmatched: 2. As DNA, the CDR3 is TGTGCCAGCAGTAGGGACAGGGGATACGAGCAGTACTTC. Translating it yields CASSRDRGYEQYF.

The J gene is TRBJ2-6, the V gene TRBV5-1; 8 nucleotides align to TRBD1. The V segment lost 4 bases and the J segment 2 bases; nucleotides outside the gene matches: 11. The V gene's germline CDR1 is SGHRS and CDR2 YFSETQ. The CDR3 is 18 amino acids. The CDR3 nucleotides read TGCGCCAGCAGCGCGTGGACAGGGAATGGCCCTGGGGCCAACGTCCTGACTTTC. Protein: CASSAWTGNGPGANVLTF. The full variable domain, with the rest looked up from reference TRBV5-1 and TRBJ2-6, is KAGVTQTPRYLIKTRGQQVTLSCSPISGHRSVSWYQQTPGQGLQFLFEYFSETQRNKGNFPGRFSGRQFSNSRSEMNVSTLELGDSALYLCASSAWTGNGPGANVLTFGAGSRLTVL.

V gene TRBV28 combines with J gene TRBJ1-2; no clear D gene. Germline CDR1 reads MDHEN; CDR2 reads SYDVKM. V was pared by 3 bases and J by 3 bases, with 8 bases between. The CDR3 extends over 13 amino acids. CDR3 DNA sequence: TGTGCCAGCAGTTTGTCAGGCTACTATGGCTACACCTTC. Translation: CASSLSGYYGYTF.

The V and J genes are TRBV27 and TRBJ1-5; D call uncertain. The germline V gene has CDR1 MNHEY and CDR2 SMNVEV (reference sequence). V lost 0 bases and J 2 bases, leaving 14 bases between the germline ends. CDR3 length: 17 amino acids. This CDR3 is CASSLSNSYGGNQPQHF. For the CDR3, the DNA is TGTGCCAGCAGTTTATCTAATTCTTACGGGGGCAATCAGCCCCAGCATTTT.